The next 19 T cell receptor beta chains were all read from a single sample in a study of OX40 agonist ivuxolimab in advanced cancers. Assay: immunoSEQ multiplex PCR; the TCRdb copy retains only in-frame clones and omits some. The table records some 34,000 clones, 78% of them present only once. The sample in question was CD4+ or CD8+ T cells sorted from blood, obtained in a trial of the OX40 agonist ivuxolimab. These receptor sequences come from an adult with an advanced solid tumor such as melanoma, head and neck, liver or kidney cancer.

The genes are TRBV7-3 and TRBJ2-7, with D uncertain. Deletions cut 3 bases from V and 5 bases from J, with 11 bases between. CDR3 size: 13 residues. The germline V gene has CDR1 SGHTA and CDR2 FQGTGA. The CDR3 nucleotides read TGTGCCAGCAGCTTCAATCTTGGGAACGAGCAGTACTTC. Protein: CASSFNLGNEQYF.

The gene calls are TRBV6-5 and TRBJ2-1, with 7 bases aligning to TRBD1. CDR1 is MNHEY and CDR2 is SVGAGI in the germline V gene. CDR3 length: 14 amino acids. V gave up 7 bases and J gave up 9 bases; unmatched junction bases: 12. The CDR3 sequence: CASTPPDRAAEQFF. The CDR3 nucleotides read TGTGCCAGCACCCCACCCGACAGGGCGGCTGAGCAGTTCTTC.

V and J are TRBV28 and TRBJ1-2; perhaps TRBD1 as D (6 bases). Germline V CDR1 and CDR2: MDHEN, SYDVKM. The CDR3 runs to 13 residues. The V and J ends lost 3 bases and 8 bases respectively, with 13 bases between them. The CDR3 loop reads CASSLMGAQGYTF. CDR3 nucleotide sequence: TGTGCCAGCAGTTTGATGGGGGCGCAAGGCTACACCTTC.

This clone was picked up a small number of times. This rearrangement joins TRBV11-2 to TRBJ2-1; TRBD1 is a possible D gene (5 bases). The CDR3 is 15 residues long. Trimming stripped 3 bases from V and 0 bases from J, with 9 bases between. Germline V CDR1 and CDR2: SGHAT, FQNNGV. The CDR3 spells CASSLATGSYNEQFF. The CDR3, as DNA: TGTGCCAGCAGCTTGGCTACAGGCTCCTACAATGAGCAGTTCTTC.

The chain couples TRBV28 to TRBJ1-3; a possible D gene is TRBD1 (6 bases). Germline V gene sequence: CDR1 MDHEN, CDR2 SYDVKM. The CDR3 covers 14 residues. The V and J ends lost 5 bases and 1 base respectively, with 9 bases between them. The CDR3 sequence: CASSETGSGNTIYF. The DNA for the CDR3 is TGTGCCAGCAGTGAAACAGGGTCTGGAAACACCATATATTTT. The whole variable domain, remainder taken from reference TRBV28 and TRBJ1-3, is DVKVTQSSRYLVKRTGEKVFLECVQDMDHENMFWYRQDPGLGLRLIYFSYDVKMKEKGDIPEGYSVSREKKERFSLILESASTNQTSMYLCASSETGSGNTIYFGEGSWLTVV.

V gene TRBV28 combines with J gene TRBJ1-2; no reliable D call. V lost 5 bases to trimming and J lost 1 base, with 17 bases between them. From germline, CDR1 is MDHEN and CDR2 SYDVKM. The CDR3 is made up of 16 amino acids. The CDR3 loop is CASSPALRKGNYGYTF. DNA for the CDR3: TGTGCCAGCAGTCCCGCGTTAAGGAAGGGTAACTATGGCTACACCTTC.

The chain joins TRBV5-6 to TRBJ1-1, with 7 bases lining up with TRBD1. The CDR3 covers 16 residues. Germline trimming cut 2 bases from V and 5 bases from J; bases unmatched to any gene: 12. From germline, CDR1 is SGHDT and CDR2 YYEEEE. CDR3 protein: CASSFRTGKRNTEAFF. The CDR3 region has the DNA TGTGCCAGCAGCTTTCGGACAGGAAAACGTAATACTGAAGCTTTCTTT. Looking up the rest from reference TRBV5-6 and TRBJ1-1 gives the full variable domain: DAGVTQSPTHLIKTRGQQVTLRCSPKSGHDTVSWYQQALGQGPQFIFQYYEEEERQRGNFPDRFSGHQFPNYSSELNVNALLLGDSALYLCASSFRTGKRNTEAFFGQGTRLTVV.

This clone was detected only a few times. The chain has TRBV19 and TRBJ1-1; D gene ambiguous. There are 11 residues in the CDR3. V was cut by 8 bases and J by 5 bases, with 9 bases left in between. CDR1 is LNHDA, CDR2 SQIVND, per germline (reference sequence). The CDR3 spells CASRVETEAFF. DNA of the CDR3: TGTGCCAGTCGTGTCGAAACTGAAGCTTTCTTT. Full variable domain (outside the CDR3, taken from reference TRBV19 and TRBJ1-1): DGGITQSPKYLFRKEGQNVTLSCEQNLNHDAMYWYRQDPGQGLRLIYYSQIVNDFQKGDIAEGYSVSREKKESFPLTVTSAQKNPTAFYLCASRVETEAFFGQGTRLTVV.

Note on this clone: Its ends do not fully match the called genes, so a read error is possible. The CDR3 sequence: CASSPDSSNEQFF. CDR3 DNA sequence: TGTGCCAGCAGCCCCGACTCCTCCAATGAGCAGTTCTTC. The rearrangement links TRBV11-2 to TRBJ2-1; the D is unclear. Germline CDR1 SGHAT, CDR2 FQNNGV. This CDR3 spans 13 amino acids.

The chain carries TRBV19 and TRBJ1-3; 7 nucleotides line up with TRBD1. There are 15 residues in the CDR3. Trimming cost V 7 bases and J 0 bases; bases outside gene matches: 6. CDR1 and CDR2 (germline): LNHDA, SQIVND (reference sequence). CDR3 amino acids: CASNNRGVSGNTIYF. The CDR3 DNA reads as TGTGCCAGTAATAACAGGGGTGTCTCTGGAAACACCATATATTTT.

The chain is built from TRBV6-6 and TRBJ2-5; D perhaps matches TRBD1 (5 bases). This CDR3 spans 15 amino acids. CDR1 and CDR2 from the germline V gene are MNHNY and SVGAGI (reference sequence). Trimming removed 5 bases at V and 4 bases at J, with 17 bases between. Here the CDR3 DNA reads TGTGCCAGCAGTCCAGGACGTGTGGGGCGAGAGACCCAGTACTTC. It specifies CASSPGRVGRETQYF.

The table lists this clone with a few counts. The CDR3 spells CASSIGGLASDTQYF. CDR3 nucleotides: TGTGCCAGTAGTATTGGCGGACTAGCGTCAGATACGCAGTATTTT. The chain carries TRBV19 and TRBJ2-3; 9 bases are shared with TRBD2. Germline values: CDR1 LNHDA, CDR2 SQIVND (reference sequence). The J segment lost 4 bases and the V segment lost 3 bases, leaving 5 bases of the junction unmatched. CDR3 size: 15 residues. The full variable domain, completed using reference TRBV19 and TRBJ2-3, is DGGITQSPKYLFRKEGQNVTLSCEQNLNHDAMYWYRQDPGQGLRLIYYSQIVNDFQKGDIAEGYSVSREKKESFPLTVTSAQKNPTAFYLCASSIGGLASDTQYFGPGTRLTVL.

V and J are TRBV5-4 and TRBJ1-2; D unclear. The V gene's germline CDR1 is SGHNT and CDR2 YYREEE (reference sequence). The CDR3 runs 12 residues. The germline V and J ends were trimmed by 0 bases and 8 bases, with 8 bases remaining between them. CDR3 nucleotides: TGTGCCAGCAGCTTGGCGGCACAGGGCTACACCTTC. This gives the protein CASSLAAQGYTF.

This clone turned up a few times. This sequence joins TRBV6-1 and TRBJ2-3, with 12 bases matching TRBD2. With 6 bases clipped from V and 5 bases from J, the junction kept 3 bases outside the gene matches. Looked up from germline, CDR1 is MNHNS and CDR2 is SASEGT. The CDR3 spans 14 residues. The CDR3 loop is CASREGLAGDTQYF. CDR3 DNA sequence: TGTGCCAGCAGGGAGGGACTAGCGGGAGATACGCAGTATTTT.

The chain has TRBV5-1 and TRBJ2-5, with no clear D. Germline CDR1 is SGHRS and CDR2 is YFSETQ. Deletions cut 3 bases from V and 1 base from J, with 4 bases between. The CDR3 is 12 amino acids. The CDR3 DNA reads TGCGCCAGCAGCTACACCCAAGAGACCCAGTACTTC. Encoded protein: CASSYTQETQYF. The whole variable domain, filled in from reference TRBV5-1 and TRBJ2-5, reads KAGVTQTPRYLIKTRGQQVTLSCSPISGHRSVSWYQQTPGQGLQFLFEYFSETQRNKGNFPGRFSGRQFSNSRSEMNVSTLELGDSALYLCASSYTQETQYFGPGTRLLVL.

This clone has just one count. The V gene is TRBV7-2, the J gene TRBJ2-5, with D perhaps matching TRBD1 or TRBD2 (5 bases each). The J call is uncertain, as TRBJ2-7 better fits the DNA end. The CDR3 runs to 15 residues. CDR1 SGHTA and CDR2 FQGNSA come from the germline V gene. In DNA form, the CDR3 reads TGTGCCAGCAGCTTAGCGGGGACCCCGACCTACGAGCAGTACTTC. Protein: CASSLAGTPTYEQYF.

This clone was detected a few times. This chain connects TRBV18 to TRBJ2-7; D may be TRBD1 (5 bases). V was cut by 3 bases and J by 8 bases, with 14 bases left in between. CDR3 length: 13 residues. Germline CDR1 reads KGHSH; CDR2 reads LQKENI. DNA of the CDR3: TGTGCCAGCTCACCTGACAGTTTTTGGCAGCAGTACTTC. Translated: CASSPDSFWQQYF.

This clone was detected a few times. This chain links TRBV6-1 with TRBJ1-5; D gene unclear. The length of the CDR3 is 13 residues. The germline CDR1 and CDR2 sequences are MNHNS and SASEGT. Trimming removed 7 bases from V and 7 bases from J, with 14 bases in between. The CDR3 reads CASKGNVNQPQHF. CDR3 in DNA: TGTGCCAGCAAGGGCAATGTCAACCAGCCCCAGCATTTT.

The V call is TRBV5-1, the J call TRBJ2-2; 7 nucleotides agree with TRBD2. V lost 2 bases to trimming and J lost 4 bases; unmatched junction nucleotides: 2. The CDR3 spans 14 residues. Germline loops: CDR1 SGHRS, CDR2 YFSETQ. The CDR3 DNA reads as TGCGCCAGCAGCTTCGGCGGGGGCACCGGGGAGCTGTTTTTT. Its translation is CASSFGGGTGELFF.